Each of the 4 T cell receptor beta chains below was sequenced from the same sample in a study of blood T cells in healthy people across ages. The use of a sample-barcoded 5' primer and a J-beta primer mix characterized a second PCR of roughly 7 to 11 cycles. Using its own MiXCR run on the 5' RACE reads, TCRdb lists one record per CDR3 protein. Of approximately 760,000 distinct CDR3 sequences in the sample, roughly 25% were seen once. These data also formed part of another study, on T cells of mothers and their children.

Sequencing was performed on blood. All receptors come from a boy aged 5-17 years in good health.

This clonotype has a handful of counts. J is TRBJ2-5 and V is TRBV11-1; tentatively, D is TRBD1 or TRBD2 (5 bases each). CDR1 SGHAT and CDR2 FQDESV come from the germline V gene (reference sequence). The CDR3 contains 15 residues. V lost 5 bases and J 1 base, leaving 14 bases between the germline ends. The CDR3, as DNA: TGTGCCAGCAGCCACCTGGGACCGTTCCAAGAGACCCAGTACTTC. It codes for CASSHLGPFQETQYF.

The sample holds a few counts of this clonotype. The rearrangement uses TRBV7-9 and TRBJ2-1; 9 bases fit TRBD2. Trimming took 5 bases from V and 4 from J; bases not matched to a gene: 9. The CDR3 covers 16 residues. Germline CDR1 SEHNR, CDR2 FQNEAQ (reference sequence). The CDR3 is CASSTLAGLTYNEQFF. The CDR3 bases are TGTGCCAGCAGCACCCTAGCGGGACTGACATACAATGAGCAGTTCTTC.

There are a few counts of this clonotype. The rearrangement uses TRBV7-2 and TRBJ1-2, with D possibly matching TRBD1 (6 bases). Trimming stripped 3 bases from V and 3 bases from J, with 8 bases between. Germline lookup yields CDR1 SGHTA and CDR2 FQGNSA. There are 13 residues in the CDR3. The CDR3 sequence is CASSFAGDYGYTF. CDR3 nucleotide sequence: TGTGCCAGCAGCTTTGCAGGGGACTATGGCTACACCTTC.

The chain combines TRBV29-1 with TRBJ1-1; D not certain. In germline, CDR1 is SQVTM, CDR2 ANQGSEA. Trimming removed 5 bases at V and 4 bases at J, with 14 bases between. This CDR3 spans 13 amino acids. CDR3 DNA sequence: TGCAGCGTTAGGACCTCACCAGGCACTGAAGCTTTCTTT. It translates to CSVRTSPGTEAFF.